This entry describes one T cell receptor beta chain. The data were taken from a study of cytomegalovirus exposure and HLA in healthy donors. 13 Jbeta primers and 60 Vbeta primers were used for the PCR. The repertoire was sequenced with immunoSEQ multiplex PCR; TCRdb's copy has only in-frame clones and lacks some. This table has over 150,000 clones, 70% to 80% appearing once. There are 15 residues in the CDR3. V was clipped by 2 bases and J by 4 bases, with 14 bases between them. CDR1 ENHRY and CDR2 SYGVKD come from the germline V gene. The sample was PBMCs. This TCR came from a man between 18 and 29 years old in good health and CMV-seropositive. The V and J genes are TRBV10-3 and TRBJ2-5, with a weak D call TRBD1 (5 bases). This CDR3 reads CAISEGGRVVETQYF. The DNA for the CDR3 is TGTGCCATCAGTGAGGGCGGCAGGGTGGTAGAGACCCAGTACTTC.